This T cell receptor (beta chain) was captured in a study of OX40 agonist ivuxolimab in advanced cancers. The protocol was immunoSEQ multiplex PCR, while the TCRdb copy is restricted to in-frame clones and leaves out a portion. The sample has approximately 23,000 clones; 70% to 90% are singletons. Per germline, CDR1 MNHEY and CDR2 SMNVEV (reference sequence). CDR3 length: 11 residues. With 4 bases removed from V and 7 bases from J, the gap between germline ends came to 7 bases. The rearrangement links TRBV27 to TRBJ2-5, with D tentatively TRBD2 (6 bases). This clonotype was obtained from an adult with an advanced solid tumor such as melanoma, head and neck, liver or kidney cancer. Sequences were derived from CD4+ or CD8+ T cells sorted from blood, sampled in a trial of the OX40 agonist ivuxolimab. CDR3 protein: CASSSGGTQYF. Written as DNA, the CDR3 is TGTGCCAGCAGTTCCGGGGGGACCCAGTACTTC.